This passage covers 5 T cell receptor beta chains from one sample sequenced in a study of cytomegalovirus exposure and HLA in healthy donors. The PCR had 60 Vbeta and 13 Jbeta primers. Sequenced by immunoSEQ multiplex PCR; TCRdb stores in-frame clones only, minus some. This table has roughly 170,000 clones, about 81% appearing once. The sample consisted of PBMCs. The receptor set was obtained from a woman aged 30 to 39 in good health and CMV-seronegative.

The rearrangement uses TRBV6-6 and TRBJ1-5, with D uncertain. This CDR3 is 13 amino acids long. The germline CDR1 and CDR2 sequences are MNHNY and SVGAGI (reference sequence). Trimming took off 2 bases at V and 7 bases at J, with 9 bases between the two ends. CDR3 sequence: CASSYDQRQPQHF. The CDR3 nucleotides read TGTGCCAGCAGTTACGATCAACGGCAGCCCCAGCATTTT.

This sequence joins TRBV21-1 and TRBJ2-7; the table gives TRBD2 as D, unverified against the DNA. TRBV21-1 is a known pseudogene. The CDR3 has 12 residues. CDR3 DNA sequence: TGTGCCAGCAGCAAATTCCGTTACGAGCAGTACTTC. Translation: CASSKFRYEQYF.

This sequence joins TRBV18 and TRBJ1-3; no definite D call. Trimming shortened V by 6 bases and J by 0 bases, and 15 bases separated the two germline ends. Germline CDR1 KGHSH, CDR2 LQKENI. This CDR3 spans 16 amino acids. The CDR3 DNA sequence: TGTGCCAGCTCTCGTTTGGGCTTAAGCTCTGGAAACACCATATATTTT. Encoded protein: CASSRLGLSSGNTIYF.

The CDR3 nucleotides are TGTGCCTGGACATCAGGCCGGGGCGGGGGGAGCACAGATACGCAGTATTTT. It specifies CAWTSGRGGGSTDTQYF. The chain has TRBV30 and TRBJ2-3; TRBD2 aligns across 8 bases. This CDR3 region has 17 residues. CDR1 is GTSNPN, CDR2 SVGIG, per germline (reference sequence). After removal of 4 bases from V and 0 bases from J, the junction contained 12 bases not matched to a gene.

The chain recombines TRBV28 with TRBJ2-7, with 10 bases identical to TRBD2. After removal of 7 bases from V and 6 bases from J, the junction contained 12 bases not matched to a gene. CDR1 is MDHEN, CDR2 SYDVKM, per germline. The CDR3 totals 15 residues. The CDR3 bases are TGTGCCAGCATGACTAGCGGGCCGGTAGTAGGCGAGCAGTACTTC. Translating it yields CASMTSGPVVGEQYF.